Sequencing of this TCR beta chain was carried out in a study of glioma-infiltrating T cells. Overall study: Before surgery, glioma patients received dexamethasone for at most six days. Notes on the study in general: Non-neoplastic patients had below-expected tissue-blood divergence, while all gliomas exceeded expectation.

The iRepertoire nested amplicon-rescue multiplex PCR amplified TCR alpha and beta CDR3s from RNA. MiXCR was run by TCRdb on the multiplex PCR reads, yielding one entry per CDR3 protein. The table lists about 410,000 distinct CDR3 sequences, roughly 41% of them singletons. Comment on this clonotype: The antigen is undetermined. The junction departs from germline at one end; a sequencing error may be responsible.

The length of the CDR3 is 15 residues. The germline gives CDR1 DFQATT, CDR2 SNEGSKA (reference sequence). The sample taken for sequencing was glioma tissue, nonneoplastic brain tissue, or PBMCs (not recorded which). V gene TRBV20-1 combines with J gene TRBJ2-1; possibly TRBD2 for D (5 bases). This clonotype originated in a human donor with low-grade glioma or glioblastoma, undergoing nonglioma brain surgery, or in good health (not recorded which). The CDR3 nucleotides read TGCAGTGCTAGAGATAGCGCGGGTACATACAATGAGAAGTTCTTC. This sequence encodes CSARDSAGTYNEKFF.